One TCR beta chain is described in this entry. The data are from a study of blood T cell repertoires in COVID-19. Study background: Sources were T cells, B-cell-depleted T cells, or PBMCs; the material itself was cDNA or gDNA.

The germline V gene encodes CDR1 MDHEN and CDR2 SYDVKM. Trimming cost V 4 bases and J 4 bases; bases outside gene matches: 7. The CDR3 totals 15 residues. Some clones are missing from TCRdb's copy, which holds only in-frame ones; the method was immunoSEQ multiplex PCR. The sample shows approximately 63,000 clones, 91% of them seen only once. This clonotype originated in a human donor in a cohort sampled during active COVID-19. The sequencing input was peripheral blood. The chain links TRBV28 to TRBJ2-7; 10 nucleotides align to TRBD2. CDR3 sequence: CASSSPSGSQYEQYF. The DNA for the CDR3 is TGTGCCAGCAGTTCTCCTAGCGGGAGTCAATACGAGCAGTACTTC. The full variable domain, with the rest looked up from reference TRBV28 and TRBJ2-7, is DVKVTQSSRYLVKRTGEKVFLECVQDMDHENMFWYRQDPGLGLRLIYFSYDVKMKEKGDIPEGYSVSREKKERFSLILESASTNQTSMYLCASSSPSGSQYEQYFGPGTRLTVT.